The present T cell receptor (beta chain) was sequenced within a study of cytomegalovirus exposure and HLA in healthy donors. Use of 60 Vbeta and 13 Jbeta primers characterized the PCR. The data were produced by immunoSEQ multiplex PCR, yet TCRdb's version contains in-frame clones alone and is incomplete. The table records 150,000 or so clones, 60% to 80% of them present only once. This clone was picked up one time. CDR3 size: 15 residues. Trimming took 1 base from V and 2 from J, leaving 12 bases between them. Germline assignment: CDR1 SNHLY and CDR2 FYNNEI. The receptor comes from a man aged 35 to 55 in good health and CMV-seropositive. This chain connects TRBV2 to TRBJ2-7; D not certain. Sequencing was done on a sample of PBMCs. In DNA form, the CDR3 reads TGTGCCAGCAGTGAAGACTTACCAGGCCCCTACGAGCAGTACTTC. Translated: CASSEDLPGPYEQYF.